The source of this T cell receptor beta chain is a study of T-cell reconstitution after alpha-beta-depleted transplantation in children. Whole-study results and caveats: Elevated TCRbeta diversity at day 60 was traced, in some patients, to surviving recipient T cells and thymic progenitors. Several hundred expanded graft clones reportedly supplied alpha-beta T cells about two months after transplant. Newly produced T cells mostly accounted for T-cell counts and diversity one year post-transplant.

The CDR3 sequence is 11 residues long. CDR1 is DFQATT, CDR2 SNEGSKA, per germline (reference sequence). Deletions cut 8 bases from V and 5 bases from J, with 12 bases between. Notes on this clonotype: The antigen is unknown.

Unique molecular identifiers tagged the TCRbeta library. TCRdb reanalysed the PCR reads using MiXCR and keeps one entry per CDR3 protein. The sample lists 800,000 to 1,000,000 distinct CDR3 sequences; less than 30% were seen once. This clonotype originated in a boy younger than two who had a stem cell transplant for SCID, so the T cells may come from the graft donor. The source material was PBMCs, mostly from graft donor cells, sampled 360 days after TCRalphabeta/CD19-depleted stem cell transplant. J is TRBJ2-5 and V is TRBV20-1, with D uncertain. For the CDR3, the DNA is TGCAGTACCGCCGGTGGGGAGACCCAGTACTTC. It codes for CSTAGGETQYF.